These 15 T cell receptor beta chains originate from one sample sequenced in a study of human thymus T cells. Clones were read by immunoSEQ multiplex PCR, and TCRdb kept only the in-frame ones, dropping some. The sample lists 120,000 or so clones; approximately 96% were seen once. Corrective heart surgery yielded the resections from which the thymus tissue came. Sequenced sample: thymus tissue. These receptors came from a boy under three years old with a congenital heart defect but otherwise immunologically healthy.

The rearrangement joins TRBV5-1 to TRBJ1-1; no definite D call. Germline V gene data show CDR1 as SGHRS and CDR2 as YFSETQ. V lost 1 base, J lost 4 bases, and 11 bases lay in between. The CDR3 is 14 residues long. CDR3 sequence: CASSLWTGSTEAFF. CDR3 nucleotide sequence: TGCGCCAGCAGCTTGTGGACGGGGAGCACTGAAGCTTTCTTT.

The chain recombines TRBV7-2 with TRBJ2-1; 8 bases map to TRBD2. Germline CDR1 SGHTA, CDR2 FQGNSA. J gave up 4 bases and V 5 bases, and 13 bases lay outside the gene matches. The CDR3 extends over 17 amino acids. CDR3 residues: CASSLWTLSGGYNEQFF. The CDR3 coding sequence is TGTGCCAGCAGCCTATGGACCTTGTCGGGGGGGTACAATGAGCAGTTCTTC.

V usage is TRBV4-1 and J usage is TRBJ1-4; maybe TRBD1 (5 bases). The V gene lost 3 bases and the J gene lost 8 bases, with 19 bases spanning the gap. Germline assignment: CDR1 MGHRA and CDR2 YSYEKL. The CDR3 is 16 amino acids. This CDR3 reads CASSHEGREDREKLFF. The CDR3 DNA sequence: TGCGCCAGCAGCCACGAAGGCAGGGAAGATCGGGAAAAACTGTTTTTT.

CDR3 coding DNA: TGTGCCAGCACTAATTTCAATCAGCCCCAGCATTTT. Translated: CASTNFNQPQHF. The chain couples TRBV28 to TRBJ1-5; no definite D call. The V and J ends lost 7 bases and 3 bases respectively, with 7 bases between them. CDR3 length equals 12 residues. The V gene's germline CDR1 is MDHEN and CDR2 SYDVKM.

This sequence joins TRBV11-2 and TRBJ1-4, with no clear D. The CDR3 spans 14 residues. With 5 bases removed from V and 3 bases from J, the gap between germline ends came to 10 bases. Germline CDR1 SGHAT, CDR2 FQNNGV. Written as DNA, the CDR3 is TGTGCCAGCAGCACCCGGGCCCCTAATGAAAAACTGTTTTTT. Amino acid sequence: CASSTRAPNEKLFF.

The chain links TRBV15 to TRBJ2-3; 7 positions match TRBD1. Germline V CDR1 and CDR2: LNHNV, YYDKDF (reference sequence). The J segment lost 1 base and the V segment lost 0 bases, leaving 4 bases of the junction unmatched. The CDR3 sequence is 16 residues long. CDR3 nucleotide sequence: TGTGCCACCAGCAGAGACCTAGGACAGGGCACAGATACGCAGTATTTT. It specifies CATSRDLGQGTDTQYF.

This chain uses TRBV6-1 with TRBJ2-7; D is unresolved. CDR1 and CDR2 (germline): MNHNS, SASEGT. The ends were cut back, 2 bases at V and 6 bases at J, with 5 bases in the middle. CDR3 size: 11 residues. The CDR3 loop is CASSEILEQYF. CDR3 in DNA: TGTGCCAGCAGTGAAATTCTCGAGCAGTACTTC.

This chain uses TRBV6-1 with TRBJ1-5, with TRBD1 identical over 7 bases. J gave up 2 bases and V 6 bases, and 7 bases lay outside the gene matches. The germline V gene encodes CDR1 MNHNS and CDR2 SASEGT. The CDR3 consists of 15 residues. CDR3 in amino acids: CASRMTGSGNQPQHF. For the CDR3, the DNA is TGTGCCAGCAGGATGACAGGGAGCGGCAATCAGCCCCAGCATTTT.

The gene calls are TRBV19 and TRBJ2-7; 10 bases agree with TRBD1. Losses at the gene ends were 8 bases for V and 5 bases for J; bases not matched to a gene: 9. The CDR3 has 14 amino acids. In germline, CDR1 is LNHDA, CDR2 SQIVND (reference sequence). The CDR3: CASVQDRGYHEQYF. The CDR3 coding sequence is TGTGCCAGTGTCCAGGACAGGGGGTACCACGAGCAGTACTTC.

The V gene is TRBV6-1, the J gene TRBJ1-1, with a tentative D call TRBD1 (6 bases). The CDR3 loop spans 15 amino acids. V lost 2 bases, J lost 3 bases, and 13 bases lay in between. The germline CDR1 and CDR2 sequences are MNHNS and SASEGT. The CDR3 loop reads CASSERTGRDTEAFF. As DNA, the CDR3 is TGTGCCAGCAGTGAAAGAACAGGGCGGGACACTGAAGCTTTCTTT.

The rearrangement links TRBV6-5 to TRBJ2-1, with unresolved D. The CDR3 is 12 residues long. Germline lookup yields CDR1 MNHEY and CDR2 SVGAGI. V lost 1 base and J 7 bases, leaving 5 bases between the germline ends. CDR3 amino acids: CASSYYGNEQFF. CDR3 DNA: TGTGCCAGCAGTTACTATGGGAATGAGCAGTTCTTC.

The V gene is TRBV7-2, the J gene TRBJ1-1, with TRBD1 matching 7 bases. The J segment lost 3 bases and the V segment lost 1 base, leaving 14 bases of the junction unmatched. CDR3 length equals 18 residues. The germline CDR1 and CDR2 sequences are SGHTA and FQGNSA. The CDR3 nucleotides read TGTGCCAGCAGCTTAGGGGGCACACCCACAGGGGTGGACACTGAAGCTTTCTTT. Protein sequence: CASSLGGTPTGVDTEAFF.

V gene TRBV28 combines with J gene TRBJ1-4, with D unresolved. This CDR3 has 13 residues. Trimming cost V 5 bases and J 0 bases, with 4 bases left between them. Germline V gene lookup returns CDR1 MDHEN and CDR2 SYDVKM. CDR3 sequence: CASSPATNEKLFF. In DNA, the CDR3 is TGTGCCAGCAGTCCTGCAACTAATGAAAAACTGTTTTTT.

This clone was detected only a few times. This chain uses TRBV19 with TRBJ1-6; maybe TRBD1 (5 bases). The CDR3 is 14 residues long. Trimming shortened V by 4 bases and J by 9 bases, and 13 bases separated the two germline ends. Germline CDR1 is LNHDA and CDR2 is SQIVND (reference sequence). The CDR3 DNA reads as TGTGCCAGTAGTACCCCGGGACGGGGTTCACCCCTCCACTTT. Its translation is CASSTPGRGSPLHF.

The chain is built from TRBV2 and TRBJ2-7; unclear D gene. Between the trimmed V and J ends, which lost 8 bases and 2 bases, there was a span of 13 bases. Germline-derived CDR1 and CDR2 are SNHLY and FYNNEI. The CDR3 length is 13 residues. This CDR3 is CASGPYRTYEQYF. For the CDR3, the DNA is TGTGCCAGCGGGCCGTATCGGACCTACGAGCAGTACTTC.